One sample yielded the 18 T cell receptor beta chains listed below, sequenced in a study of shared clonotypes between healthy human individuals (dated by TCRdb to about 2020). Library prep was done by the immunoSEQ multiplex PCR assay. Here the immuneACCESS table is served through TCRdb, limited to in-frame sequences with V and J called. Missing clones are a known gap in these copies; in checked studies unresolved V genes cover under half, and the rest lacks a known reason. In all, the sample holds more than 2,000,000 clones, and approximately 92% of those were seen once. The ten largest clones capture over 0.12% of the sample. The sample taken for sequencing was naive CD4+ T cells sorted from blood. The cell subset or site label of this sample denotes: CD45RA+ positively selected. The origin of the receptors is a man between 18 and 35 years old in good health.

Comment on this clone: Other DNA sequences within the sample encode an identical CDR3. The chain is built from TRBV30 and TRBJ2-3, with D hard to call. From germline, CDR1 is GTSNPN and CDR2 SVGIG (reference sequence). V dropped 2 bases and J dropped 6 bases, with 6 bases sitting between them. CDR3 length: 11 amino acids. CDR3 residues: CAWSRSDTQYF. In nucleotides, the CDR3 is TGTGCCTGGAGTCGTAGTGATACGCAGTATTTT. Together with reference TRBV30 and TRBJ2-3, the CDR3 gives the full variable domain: SQTIHQWPATLVQPVGSPLSLECTVEGTSNPNLYWYRQAAGRGLQLLFYSVGIGQISSEVPQNLSASRPQDRQFILSSKKLLLSDSGFYLCAWSRSDTQYFGPGTRLTVL.

The CDR3 protein is CASSANRDSGEQYF. DNA of the CDR3: TGTGCCAGCAGTGCAAACAGGGATTCGGGCGAGCAGTACTTC. The chain carries TRBV6-4 and TRBJ2-7; weak D call: TRBD1 (6 bases). There are 14 residues in the CDR3. The germline V gene has CDR1 MRHNA and CDR2 SNTAGT. V was shortened by 4 bases and J by 6 bases, with 16 bases between the two germline ends.

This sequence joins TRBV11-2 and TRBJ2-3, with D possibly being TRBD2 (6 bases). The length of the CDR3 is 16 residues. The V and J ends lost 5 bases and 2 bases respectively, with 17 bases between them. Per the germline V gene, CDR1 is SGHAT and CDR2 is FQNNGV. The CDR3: CASSPAASAFTDTQYF. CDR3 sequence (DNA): TGTGCCAGCAGCCCCGCTGCTAGCGCCTTCACAGATACGCAGTATTTT.

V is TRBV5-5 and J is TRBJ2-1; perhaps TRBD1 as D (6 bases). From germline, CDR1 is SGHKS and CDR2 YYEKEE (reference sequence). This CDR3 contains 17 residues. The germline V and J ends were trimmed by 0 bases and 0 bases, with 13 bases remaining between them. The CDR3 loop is CASSLVPGTHSYNEQFF. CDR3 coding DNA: TGTGCCAGCAGCTTGGTCCCCGGGACACACTCCTACAATGAGCAGTTCTTC.

CDR3 coding DNA: TGTGCTAGTGGTTTGGAGGGACAGGGGAATCAGCCCCAGCATTTT. Its translation is CASGLEGQGNQPQHF. J is TRBJ1-5 and V is TRBV12-5, with 10 positions matching TRBD1. Germline CDR1 and CDR2: LGHNT and FRNRAP. The ends lost 1 base at V and 4 bases at J; junction bases unmatched: 1. CDR3 size: 15 residues.

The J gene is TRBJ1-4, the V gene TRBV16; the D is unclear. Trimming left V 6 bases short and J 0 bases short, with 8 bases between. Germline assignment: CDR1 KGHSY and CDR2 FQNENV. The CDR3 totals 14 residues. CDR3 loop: CASRLSATNEKLFF. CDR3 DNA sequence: TGTGCCAGCAGGTTATCCGCAACTAATGAAAAACTGTTTTTT.

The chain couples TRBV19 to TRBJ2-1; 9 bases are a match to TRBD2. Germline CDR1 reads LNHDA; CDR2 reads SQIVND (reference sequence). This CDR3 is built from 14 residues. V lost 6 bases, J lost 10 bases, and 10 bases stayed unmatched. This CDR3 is CASRSGLAQREQFF. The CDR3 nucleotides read TGTGCCAGTAGGTCGGGACTAGCCCAGCGGGAGCAGTTCTTC.

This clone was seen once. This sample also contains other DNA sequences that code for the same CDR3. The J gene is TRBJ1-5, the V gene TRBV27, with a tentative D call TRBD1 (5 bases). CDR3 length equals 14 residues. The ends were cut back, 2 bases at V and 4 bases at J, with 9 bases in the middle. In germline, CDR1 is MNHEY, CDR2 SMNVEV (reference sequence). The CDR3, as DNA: TGTGCCAGCAGTTTAAGTGGGGGTAATCAGCCCCAGCATTTT. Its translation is CASSLSGGNQPQHF.

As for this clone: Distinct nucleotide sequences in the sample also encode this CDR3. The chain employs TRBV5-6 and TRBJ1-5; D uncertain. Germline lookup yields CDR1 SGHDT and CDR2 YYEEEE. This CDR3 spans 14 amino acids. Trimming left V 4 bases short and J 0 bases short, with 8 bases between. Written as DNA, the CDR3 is TGTGCCAGCAGCCCTTTAGGTAGCAATCAGCCCCAGCATTTT. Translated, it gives CASSPLGSNQPQHF. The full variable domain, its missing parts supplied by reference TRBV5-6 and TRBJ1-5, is DAGVTQSPTHLIKTRGQQVTLRCSPKSGHDTVSWYQQALGQGPQFIFQYYEEEERQRGNFPDRFSGHQFPNYSSELNVNALLLGDSALYLCASSPLGSNQPQHFGDGTRLSIL.

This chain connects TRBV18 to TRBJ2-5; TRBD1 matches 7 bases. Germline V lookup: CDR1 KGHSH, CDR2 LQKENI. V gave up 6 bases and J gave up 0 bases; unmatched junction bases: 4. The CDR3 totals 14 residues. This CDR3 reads CASSGQTYQETQYF. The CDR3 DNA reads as TGTGCCAGCTCGGGACAGACGTACCAAGAGACCCAGTACTTC.

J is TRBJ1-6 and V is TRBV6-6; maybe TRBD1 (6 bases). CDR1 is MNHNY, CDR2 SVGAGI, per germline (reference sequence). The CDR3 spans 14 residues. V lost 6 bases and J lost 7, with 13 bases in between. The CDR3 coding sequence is TGTGCCAGCAGCTCAGGGGTGGGGAATTCACCCCTCCACTTT. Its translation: CASSSGVGNSPLHF.

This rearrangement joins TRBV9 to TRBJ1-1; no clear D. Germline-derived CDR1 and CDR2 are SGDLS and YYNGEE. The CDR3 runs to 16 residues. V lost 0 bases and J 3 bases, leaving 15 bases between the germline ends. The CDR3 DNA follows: TGTGCCAGCAGCGTAGTAGGAGGTAAGGGAGACACTGAAGCTTTCTTT. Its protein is CASSVVGGKGDTEAFF. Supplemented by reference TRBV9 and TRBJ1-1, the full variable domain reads DSGVTQTPKHLITATGQRVTLRCSPRSGDLSVYWYQQSLDQGLQFLIQYYNGEERAKGNILERFSAQQFPDLHSELNLSSLELGDSALYFCASSVVGGKGDTEAFFGQGTRLTVV.

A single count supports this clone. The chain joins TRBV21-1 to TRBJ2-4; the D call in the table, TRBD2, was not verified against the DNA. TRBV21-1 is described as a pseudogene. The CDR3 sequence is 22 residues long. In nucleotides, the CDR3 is TGTGCCAGCAGCAAAGACGGGGGTGAGGGACTAGCGGGAGTGGGGTCAAAAAACATTCAGTACTTC. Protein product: CASSKDGGEGLAGVGSKNIQYF.

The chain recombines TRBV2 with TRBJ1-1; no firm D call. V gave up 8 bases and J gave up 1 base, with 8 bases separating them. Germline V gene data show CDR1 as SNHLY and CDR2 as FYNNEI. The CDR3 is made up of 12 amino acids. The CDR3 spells CASVWGNTEAFF. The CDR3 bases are TGTGCCAGCGTCTGGGGGAACACTGAAGCTTTCTTT. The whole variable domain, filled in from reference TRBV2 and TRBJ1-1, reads EPEVTQTPSHQVTQMGQEVILRCVPISNHLYFYWYRQILGQKVEFLVSFYNNEISEKSEIFDDQFSVERPDGSNFTLKIRSTKLEDSAMYFCASVWGNTEAFFGQGTRLTVV.

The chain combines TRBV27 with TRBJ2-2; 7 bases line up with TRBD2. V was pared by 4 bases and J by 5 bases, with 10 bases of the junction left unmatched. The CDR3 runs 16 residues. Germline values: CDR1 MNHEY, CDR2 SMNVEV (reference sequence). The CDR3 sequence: CASSYFRTSGTGELFF. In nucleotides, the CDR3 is TGTGCCAGCAGTTATTTCAGGACTAGTGGGACCGGGGAGCTGTTTTTT.

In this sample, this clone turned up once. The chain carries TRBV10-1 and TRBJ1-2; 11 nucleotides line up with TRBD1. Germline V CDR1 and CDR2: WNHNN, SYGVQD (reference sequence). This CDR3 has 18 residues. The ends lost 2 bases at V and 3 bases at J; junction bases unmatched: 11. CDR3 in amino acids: CASSEPHPWDRGDYGYTF. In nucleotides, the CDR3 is TGCGCCAGCAGTGAGCCTCACCCATGGGACAGGGGGGACTATGGCTACACCTTC.

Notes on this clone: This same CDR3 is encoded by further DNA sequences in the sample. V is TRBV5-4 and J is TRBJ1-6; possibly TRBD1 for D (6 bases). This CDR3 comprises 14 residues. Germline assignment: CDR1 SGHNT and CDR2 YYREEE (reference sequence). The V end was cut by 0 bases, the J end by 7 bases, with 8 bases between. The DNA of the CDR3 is TGTGCCAGCAGCTTGGGACAGGAAAATTCACCCCTCCACTTT. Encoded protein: CASSLGQENSPLHF.

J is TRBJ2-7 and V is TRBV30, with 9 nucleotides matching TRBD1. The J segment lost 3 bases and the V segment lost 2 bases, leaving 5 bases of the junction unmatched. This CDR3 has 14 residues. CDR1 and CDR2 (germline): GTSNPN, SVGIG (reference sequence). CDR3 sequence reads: CAWSRGTGRYEQYF. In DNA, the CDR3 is TGTGCCTGGAGTAGGGGGACAGGGCGCTACGAGCAGTACTTC.